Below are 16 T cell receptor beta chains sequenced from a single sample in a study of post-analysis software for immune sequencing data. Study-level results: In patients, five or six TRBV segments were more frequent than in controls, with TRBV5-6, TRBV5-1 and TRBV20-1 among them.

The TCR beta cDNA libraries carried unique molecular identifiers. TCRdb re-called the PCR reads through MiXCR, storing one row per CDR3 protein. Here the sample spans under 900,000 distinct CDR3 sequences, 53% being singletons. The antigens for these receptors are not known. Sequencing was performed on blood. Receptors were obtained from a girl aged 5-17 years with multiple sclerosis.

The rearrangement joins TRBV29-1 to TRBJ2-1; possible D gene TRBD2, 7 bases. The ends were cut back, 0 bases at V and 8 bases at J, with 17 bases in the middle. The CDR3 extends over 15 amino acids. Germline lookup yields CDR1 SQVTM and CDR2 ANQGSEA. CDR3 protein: CSVEDQGRGLDEQFF. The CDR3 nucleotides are TGCAGCGTTGAAGATCAGGGGCGGGGGTTGGATGAGCAGTTCTTC.

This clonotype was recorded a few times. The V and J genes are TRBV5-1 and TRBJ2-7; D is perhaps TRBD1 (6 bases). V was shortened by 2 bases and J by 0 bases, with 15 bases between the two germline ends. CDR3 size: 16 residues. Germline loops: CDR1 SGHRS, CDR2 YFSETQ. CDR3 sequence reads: CASSFRDTGSSYEQYF. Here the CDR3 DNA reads TGCGCCAGCAGCTTCCGGGACACGGGGAGCTCCTACGAGCAGTACTTC.

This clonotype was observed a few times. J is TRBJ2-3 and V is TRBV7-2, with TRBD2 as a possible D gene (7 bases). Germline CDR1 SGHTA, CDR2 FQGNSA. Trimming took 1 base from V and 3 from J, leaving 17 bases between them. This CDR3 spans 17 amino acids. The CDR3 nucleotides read TGTGCCAGCAGCTTAGGCTTTTGGGGGGGCGGTACAGATACGCAGTATTTT. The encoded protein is CASSLGFWGGGTDTQYF. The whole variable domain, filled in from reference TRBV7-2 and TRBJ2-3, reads GAGVSQSPSNKVTEKGKDVELRCDPISGHTALYWYRQSLGQGLEFLIYFQGNSAPDKSGLPSDRFSAERTGGSVSTLTIQRTQQEDSAVYLCASSLGFWGGGTDTQYFGPGTRLTVL.

The CDR3: CASNKLAASGNEQFF. In nucleotides, the CDR3 is TGTGCTAGTAACAAACTAGCAGCATCCGGGAATGAGCAGTTCTTC. J is TRBJ2-1 and V is TRBV12-5; D is possibly TRBD2 (6 bases). Trimming took off 8 bases at V and 7 bases at J, with 21 bases between the two ends. Germline V gene sequence: CDR1 LGHNT, CDR2 FRNRAP. The CDR3 has 15 residues.

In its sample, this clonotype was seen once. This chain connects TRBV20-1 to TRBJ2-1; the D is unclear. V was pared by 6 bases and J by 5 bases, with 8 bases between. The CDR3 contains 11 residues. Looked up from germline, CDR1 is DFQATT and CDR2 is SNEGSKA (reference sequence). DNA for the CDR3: TGCAGTGCAGGGCGGAACAATGAGCAGTTCTTC. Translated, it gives CSAGRNNEQFF.

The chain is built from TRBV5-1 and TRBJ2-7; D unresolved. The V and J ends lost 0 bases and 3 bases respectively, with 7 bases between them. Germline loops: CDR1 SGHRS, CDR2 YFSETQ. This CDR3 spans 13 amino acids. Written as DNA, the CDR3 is TGCGCCAGCAGCTTGGAAACTTTCTACGAGCAGTACTTC. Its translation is CASSLETFYEQYF.

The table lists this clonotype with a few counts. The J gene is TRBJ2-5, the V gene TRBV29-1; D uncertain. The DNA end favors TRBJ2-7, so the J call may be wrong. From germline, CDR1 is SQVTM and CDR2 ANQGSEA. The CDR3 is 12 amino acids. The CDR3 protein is CSAAGWAVEQYF. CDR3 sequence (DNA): TGCAGCGCTGCCGGTTGGGCAGTCGAGCAGTACTTC.

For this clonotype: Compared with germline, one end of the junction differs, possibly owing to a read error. This chain's CDR3 is CSARTGTDTRYF. The DNA of the CDR3 is TGCAGTGCTAGAACGGGCACAGATACGCGGTATTTT. The V and J genes are TRBV20-1 and TRBJ2-3; D unclear. The germline CDR1 and CDR2 sequences are DFQATT and SNEGSKA (reference sequence). The CDR3 runs 12 residues.

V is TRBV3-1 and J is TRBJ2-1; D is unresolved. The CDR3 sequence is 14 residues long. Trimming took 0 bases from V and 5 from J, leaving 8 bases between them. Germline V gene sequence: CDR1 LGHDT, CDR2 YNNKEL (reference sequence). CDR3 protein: CASSQEAGNNEQFF. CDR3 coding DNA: TGTGCCAGCAGCCAAGAAGCTGGGAACAATGAGCAGTTCTTC.

This CDR3 reads CASSLGPGRGGTDTQYF. CDR3 DNA: TGTGCCAGCAGCTTAGGACCCGGGCGGGGGGGCACAGATACGCAGTATTTT. This chain links TRBV7-2 with TRBJ2-3, with 8 nucleotides matching TRBD2. V shed 1 base and J 1 base; nucleotides not matched to a gene: 7. Germline lookup yields CDR1 SGHTA and CDR2 FQGNSA. The length of the CDR3 is 17 residues. The whole variable domain, remainder taken from reference TRBV7-2 and TRBJ2-3, is GAGVSQSPSNKVTEKGKDVELRCDPISGHTALYWYRQSLGQGLEFLIYFQGNSAPDKSGLPSDRFSAERTGGSVSTLTIQRTQQEDSAVYLCASSLGPGRGGTDTQYFGPGTRLTVL.

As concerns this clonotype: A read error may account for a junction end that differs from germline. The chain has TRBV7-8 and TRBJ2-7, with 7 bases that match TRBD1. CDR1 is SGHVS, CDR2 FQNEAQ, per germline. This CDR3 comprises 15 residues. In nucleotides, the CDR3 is TGTGCCGGCAGTAGGACAGGTCGTAGCTCCTACGAGCAGTACTTC. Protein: CAGSRTGRSSYEQYF.

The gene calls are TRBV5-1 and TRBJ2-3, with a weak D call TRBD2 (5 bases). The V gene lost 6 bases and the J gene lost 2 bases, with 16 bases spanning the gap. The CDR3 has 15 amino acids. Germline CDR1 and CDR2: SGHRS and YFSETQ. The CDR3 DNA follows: TGCGCCAGCAAACTCTGGGGAGAAAACACAGATACGCAGTATTTT. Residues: CASKLWGENTDTQYF.

CDR3 sequence (DNA): TGTGCCAGCAGAATAAACCTTAGCGGGGCTCCAGATACGCAGTATTTT. Translating it yields CASRINLSGAPDTQYF. V usage is TRBV12-3 or TRBV12-4 and J usage is TRBJ2-3; TRBD2 agrees at 8 bases. The CDR3 loop spans 16 amino acids. Unmatched junction bases numbered 12, after V lost 6 bases and J lost 4 bases.

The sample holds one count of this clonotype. CDR3 loop: CSVWGTRTVNTEAFF. The CDR3 DNA reads as TGCAGCGTTTGGGGGACACGGACGGTAAACACTGAAGCTTTCTTT. The chain joins TRBV29-1 to TRBJ1-1; tentatively, D is TRBD1 (6 bases). The CDR3 consists of 15 residues. V was clipped by 5 bases and J by 2 bases, with 18 bases between them. Germline lookup yields CDR1 SQVTM and CDR2 ANQGSEA.

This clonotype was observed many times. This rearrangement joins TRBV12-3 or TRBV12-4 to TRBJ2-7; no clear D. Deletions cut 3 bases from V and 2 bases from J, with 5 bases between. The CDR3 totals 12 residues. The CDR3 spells CASSFSPYEQYF. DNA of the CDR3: TGTGCCAGCAGTTTTTCTCCCTACGAGCAGTACTTC.

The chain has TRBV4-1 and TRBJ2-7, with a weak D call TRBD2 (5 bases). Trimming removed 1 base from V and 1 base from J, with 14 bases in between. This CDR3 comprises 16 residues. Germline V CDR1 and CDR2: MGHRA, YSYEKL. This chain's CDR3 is CASSQGPASRSYEQYF. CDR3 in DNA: TGCGCCAGCAGCCAAGGGCCGGCTAGCCGTTCCTACGAGCAGTACTTC.